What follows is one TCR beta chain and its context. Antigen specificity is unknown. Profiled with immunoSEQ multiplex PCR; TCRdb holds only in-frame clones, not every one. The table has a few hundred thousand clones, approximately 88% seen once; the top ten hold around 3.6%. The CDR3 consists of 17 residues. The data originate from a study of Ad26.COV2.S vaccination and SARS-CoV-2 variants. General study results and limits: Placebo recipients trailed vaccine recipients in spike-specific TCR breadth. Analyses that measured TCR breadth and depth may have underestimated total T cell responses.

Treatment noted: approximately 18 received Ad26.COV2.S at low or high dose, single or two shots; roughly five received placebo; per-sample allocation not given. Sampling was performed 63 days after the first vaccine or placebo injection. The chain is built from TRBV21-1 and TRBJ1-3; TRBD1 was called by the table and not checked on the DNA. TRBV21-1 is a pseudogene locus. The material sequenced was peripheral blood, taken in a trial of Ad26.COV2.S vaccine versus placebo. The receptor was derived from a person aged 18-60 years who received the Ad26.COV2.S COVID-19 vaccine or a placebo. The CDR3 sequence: CASKGTAPKFSGNTIYF. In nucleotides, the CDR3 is TGTGCCAGCAAGGGGACAGCCCCTAAGTTCTCTGGAAACACCATATATTTT.